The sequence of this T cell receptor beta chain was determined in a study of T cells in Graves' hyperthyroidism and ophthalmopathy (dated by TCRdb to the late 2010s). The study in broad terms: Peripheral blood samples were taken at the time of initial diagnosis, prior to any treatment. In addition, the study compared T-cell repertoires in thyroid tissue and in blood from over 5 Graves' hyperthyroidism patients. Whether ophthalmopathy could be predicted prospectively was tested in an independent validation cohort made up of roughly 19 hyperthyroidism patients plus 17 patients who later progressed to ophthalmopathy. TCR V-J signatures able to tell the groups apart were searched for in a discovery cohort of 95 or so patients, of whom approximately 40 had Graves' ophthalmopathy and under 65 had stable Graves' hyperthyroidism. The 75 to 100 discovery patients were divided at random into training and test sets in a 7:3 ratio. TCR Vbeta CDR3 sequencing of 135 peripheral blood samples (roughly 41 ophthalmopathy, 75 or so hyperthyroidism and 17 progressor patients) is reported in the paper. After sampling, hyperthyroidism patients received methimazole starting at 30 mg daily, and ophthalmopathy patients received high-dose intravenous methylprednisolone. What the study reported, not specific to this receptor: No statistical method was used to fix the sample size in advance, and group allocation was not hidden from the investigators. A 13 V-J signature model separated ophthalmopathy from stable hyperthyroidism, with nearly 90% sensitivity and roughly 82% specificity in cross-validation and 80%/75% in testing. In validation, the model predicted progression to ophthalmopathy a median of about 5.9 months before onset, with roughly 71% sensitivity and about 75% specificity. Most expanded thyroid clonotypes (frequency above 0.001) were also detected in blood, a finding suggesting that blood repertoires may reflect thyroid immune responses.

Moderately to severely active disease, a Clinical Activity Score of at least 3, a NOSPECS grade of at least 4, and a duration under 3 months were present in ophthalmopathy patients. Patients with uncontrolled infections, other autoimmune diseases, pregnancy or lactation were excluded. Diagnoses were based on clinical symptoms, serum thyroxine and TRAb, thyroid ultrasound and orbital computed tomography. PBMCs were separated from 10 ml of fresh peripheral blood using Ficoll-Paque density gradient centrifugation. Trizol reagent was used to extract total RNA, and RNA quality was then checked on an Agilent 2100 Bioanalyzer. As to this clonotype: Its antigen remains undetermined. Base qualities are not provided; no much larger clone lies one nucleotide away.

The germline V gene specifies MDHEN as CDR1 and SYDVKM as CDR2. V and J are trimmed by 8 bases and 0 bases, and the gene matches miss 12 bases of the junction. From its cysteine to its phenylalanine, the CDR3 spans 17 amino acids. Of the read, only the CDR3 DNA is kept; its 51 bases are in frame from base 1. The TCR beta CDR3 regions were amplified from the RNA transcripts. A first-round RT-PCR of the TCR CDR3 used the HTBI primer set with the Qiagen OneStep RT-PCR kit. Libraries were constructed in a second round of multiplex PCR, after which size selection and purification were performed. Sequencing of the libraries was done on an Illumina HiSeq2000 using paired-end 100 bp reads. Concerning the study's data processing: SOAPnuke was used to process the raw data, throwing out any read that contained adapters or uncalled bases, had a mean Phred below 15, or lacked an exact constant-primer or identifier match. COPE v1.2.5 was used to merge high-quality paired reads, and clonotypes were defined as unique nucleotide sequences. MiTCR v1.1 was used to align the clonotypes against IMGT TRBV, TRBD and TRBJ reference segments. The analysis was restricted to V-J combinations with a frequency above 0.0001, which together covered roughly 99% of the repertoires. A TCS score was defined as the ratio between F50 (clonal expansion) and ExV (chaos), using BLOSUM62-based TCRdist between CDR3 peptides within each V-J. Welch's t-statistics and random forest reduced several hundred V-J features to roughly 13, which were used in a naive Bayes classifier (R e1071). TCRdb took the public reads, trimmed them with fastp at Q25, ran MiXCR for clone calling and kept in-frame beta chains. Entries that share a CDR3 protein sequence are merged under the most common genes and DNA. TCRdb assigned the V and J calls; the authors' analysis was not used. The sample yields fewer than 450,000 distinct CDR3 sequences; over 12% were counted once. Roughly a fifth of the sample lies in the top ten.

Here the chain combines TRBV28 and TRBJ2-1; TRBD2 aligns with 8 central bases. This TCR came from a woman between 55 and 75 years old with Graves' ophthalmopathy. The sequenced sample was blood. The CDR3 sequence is CASPPLGAGVSYNEQFF. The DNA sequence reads TGTGCCAGCCCCCCCCTCGGAGCGGGAGTCTCCTACAATGAGCAGTTCTTC.